Below, 30 T cell receptor beta chains from the same sample are listed, as sequenced in a study of cytomegalovirus exposure and HLA in healthy donors. It was with 60 Vbeta and 13 Jbeta primers that the PCR ran. Produced via immunoSEQ multiplex PCR; TCRdb's table is partial and in-frame only. The sample data list fewer than 85,000 clones. The sample consisted of PBMCs. These receptors came from a woman between 35 and 50 years old in good health and CMV-seropositive.

V is TRBV7-9 and J is TRBJ2-3, with D possibly matching TRBD2 (6 bases). This CDR3 comprises 12 residues. Between the trimmed V and J ends, which lost 1 base and 9 bases, there was a span of 8 bases. Germline CDR1 and CDR2: SEHNR and FQNEAQ (reference sequence). CDR3 region: CASSLGAGTQYF. DNA of the CDR3: TGTGCCAGCAGCTTAGGGGCGGGGACGCAGTATTTT. The variable domain in full, with the rest retrieved from reference TRBV7-9 and TRBJ2-3, is DTGVSQNPRHKITKRGQNVTFRCDPISEHNRLYWYRQTLGQGPEFLTYFQNEAQLEKSRLLSDRFSAERPKGSFSTLEIQRTEQGDSAMYLCASSLGAGTQYFGPGTRLTVL.

V usage is TRBV20-1 and J usage is TRBJ2-1; D unclear. In germline, CDR1 is DFQATT, CDR2 SNEGSKA (reference sequence). The length of the CDR3 is 11 residues. The V and J ends lost 4 bases and 4 bases respectively, with 5 bases between them. The chain's CDR3 is CSATVYNEQFF. The CDR3 DNA reads as TGCAGTGCTACCGTTTACAATGAGCAGTTCTTC.

The chain links TRBV4-1 to TRBJ1-1; no clear D gene. There are 15 residues in the CDR3. CDR1 MGHRA and CDR2 YSYEKL come from the germline V gene. The ends were cut back, 5 bases at V and 2 bases at J, with 15 bases in the middle. CDR3 in amino acids: CASSEGSVVNTEAFF. The CDR3 DNA sequence: TGCGCCAGCAGCGAAGGGTCGGTTGTTAACACTGAAGCTTTCTTT.

The chain links TRBV7-2 to TRBJ2-3; 8 bases map to TRBD1. J lost 7 bases, V lost 3 bases, and 9 bases had no gene match. Germline lookup yields CDR1 SGHTA and CDR2 FQGNSA. This CDR3 region has 15 residues. CDR3 sequence: CASSFRAGGANTQYF. The CDR3 bases are TGTGCCAGCAGCTTTAGGGCAGGGGGCGCGAATACGCAGTATTTT.

In nucleotides, the CDR3 is TGCGCCAGCAGCAAGGACCCTAGCAGCAATCAGCCCCAGCATTTT. It is translated as CASSKDPSSNQPQHF. The chain carries TRBV5-1 and TRBJ1-5, with D unresolved. Between the trimmed V and J ends, which lost 4 bases and 1 base, there was a span of 12 bases. The CDR3 totals 15 residues. CDR1 is SGHRS, CDR2 YFSETQ, per germline.

The rearrangement joins TRBV7-9 to TRBJ2-7; D is unresolved. V dropped 5 bases and J dropped 5 bases, with 19 bases sitting between them. Germline V gene data show CDR1 as SEHNR and CDR2 as FQNEAQ (reference sequence). This CDR3 has 15 amino acids. CDR3 nucleotide sequence: TGTGCCAGCAGCCCTACCGAAAACCTCGAGGACGAGCAGTACTTC. Protein sequence: CASSPTENLEDEQYF. The variable domain in full, completed from reference TRBV7-9 and TRBJ2-7, reads DTGVSQNPRHKITKRGQNVTFRCDPISEHNRLYWYRQTLGQGPEFLTYFQNEAQLEKSRLLSDRFSAERPKGSFSTLEIQRTEQGDSAMYLCASSPTENLEDEQYFGPGTRLTVT.

The chain carries TRBV15 and TRBJ2-3, with a possible D match to TRBD1 (6 bases). CDR3 length equals 15 residues. Germline-derived CDR1 and CDR2 are LNHNV and YYDKDF (reference sequence). Deletions cut 7 bases from V and 2 bases from J, with 16 bases between. For the CDR3, the DNA is TGTGCCACCACTTCACAGGGCCCAACCACAGATACGCAGTATTTT. Translation gives CATTSQGPTTDTQYF.

This clone is classed as medium-sized by frequency. This rearrangement joins TRBV6-1 to TRBJ2-7; 10 bases fit TRBD2. V lost 2 bases to trimming and J lost 0 bases; unmatched junction nucleotides: 1. This CDR3 has 15 amino acids. Germline-derived CDR1 and CDR2 are MNHNS and SASEGT. The CDR3 sequence: CASSELAGASYEQYF. The CDR3, as DNA: TGTGCCAGCAGTGAACTAGCGGGGGCCTCCTACGAGCAGTACTTC.

Here the CDR3 reads CASSVGLADSTDTQYF. The CDR3 bases are TGTGCCAGCAGTGTTGGGTTAGCGGATAGCACAGATACGCAGTATTTT. The chain is built from TRBV6-1 and TRBJ2-3; D is possibly TRBD2 (6 bases). V was shortened by 4 bases and J by 0 bases, with 14 bases between the two germline ends. CDR3 size: 16 residues. Germline values: CDR1 MNHNS, CDR2 SASEGT.

This chain connects TRBV10-2 to TRBJ2-3; perhaps TRBD2 as D (5 bases). CDR3 length: 14 residues. Trimming stripped 3 bases from V and 1 base from J, with 8 bases between. Germline CDR1 WSHSY, CDR2 SAAADI. CDR3 protein: CASSEAVGTDTQYF. In nucleotides, the CDR3 is TGCGCCAGCAGTGAAGCGGTGGGCACAGATACGCAGTATTTT.

The chain employs TRBV6-1 and TRBJ1-2; no clear D. Per germline, CDR1 MNHNS and CDR2 SASEGT. There are 15 residues in the CDR3. Trimming cost V 4 bases and J 4 bases, with 16 bases left between them. CDR3: CASSATTGSLYGYTF. CDR3 DNA sequence: TGTGCCAGCAGTGCTACAACGGGGTCCCTCTATGGCTACACCTTC.

V and J are TRBV2 and TRBJ1-1; D ambiguous. Germline V gene sequence: CDR1 SNHLY, CDR2 FYNNEI. The CDR3 is 13 residues long. Trimming cost V 4 bases and J 3 bases, with 9 bases left between them. CDR3 protein: CASSGAPYTEAFF. In DNA form, the CDR3 reads TGTGCCAGCAGTGGGGCTCCGTACACTGAAGCTTTCTTT.

The chain couples TRBV4-1 to TRBJ2-2; D uncertain. Germline CDR1 MGHRA, CDR2 YSYEKL. The CDR3 totals 14 residues. Trimming took off 4 bases at V and 6 bases at J, with 12 bases between the two ends. The CDR3: CASSRLTQPGELFF. As DNA, the CDR3 is TGCGCCAGCAGCCGTCTGACTCAACCCGGGGAGCTGTTTTTT.

J is TRBJ2-3 and V is TRBV28, with D maybe TRBD2 (7 bases). CDR3 length: 15 residues. Germline V gene lookup returns CDR1 MDHEN and CDR2 SYDVKM. Trimming cost V 4 bases and J 6 bases, with 17 bases left between them. CDR3 loop: CASSSAGGPRDTQYF. The CDR3, as DNA: TGTGCCAGCAGTTCCGCCGGGGGGCCGAGGGATACGCAGTATTTT.

The chain links TRBV28 to TRBJ1-1; D possibly corresponds to TRBD1 (6 bases). There are 16 residues in the CDR3. Germline CDR1 MDHEN, CDR2 SYDVKM. Trimming shortened V by 3 bases and J by 4 bases, and 18 bases separated the two germline ends. CDR3 bases: TGTGCCAGCAGTTTTTACCGGGACACGGGTCCCACTGAAGCTTTCTTT. Amino acids: CASSFYRDTGPTEAFF.

The chain couples TRBV5-1 to TRBJ2-2; a weak D match, TRBD2 (6 bases). Germline V CDR1 and CDR2: SGHRS, YFSETQ. Trimming cost V 1 base and J 4 bases, with 11 bases left between them. The CDR3 length is 15 residues. CDR3 residues: CASSLTEGGTGELFF. The CDR3 nucleotides are TGCGCCAGCAGCTTGACGGAGGGCGGCACCGGGGAGCTGTTTTTT.

The gene calls are TRBV5-4 and TRBJ1-2; D possibly corresponds to TRBD1 (5 bases). There are 15 residues in the CDR3. With 5 bases removed from V and 0 bases from J, the gap between germline ends came to 14 bases. Looked up from germline, CDR1 is SGHNT and CDR2 is YYREEE (reference sequence). CDR3 sequence: CASRKGQAANYGYTF. The CDR3 region has the DNA TGTGCCAGCAGGAAGGGGCAGGCAGCTAACTATGGCTACACCTTC.

The chain combines TRBV9 with TRBJ1-1; maybe TRBD1 (6 bases). The germline V and J ends were trimmed by 4 bases and 1 base, with 14 bases remaining between them. CDR1 and CDR2 from the germline V gene are SGDLS and YYNGEE. The CDR3 contains 15 residues. The chain's CDR3 is CASSPPTGANTEAFF. CDR3 in DNA: TGTGCCAGCAGCCCACCGACAGGAGCGAACACTGAAGCTTTCTTT.

This rearrangement joins TRBV5-5 to TRBJ1-6; 7 nucleotides agree with TRBD1. Germline CDR1 SGHKS, CDR2 YYEKEE (reference sequence). The CDR3 contains 15 residues. V lost 4 bases, J lost 5 bases, and 6 bases stayed unmatched. The CDR3 protein is CASSRPDRNNSPLHF. As DNA, the CDR3 is TGTGCCAGCAGCAGACCGGACAGGAATAATTCACCCCTCCACTTT.

V and J are TRBV29-1 and TRBJ1-5; possible D gene TRBD1, 5 bases. This CDR3 spans 13 amino acids. Germline CDR1 and CDR2: SQVTM and ANQGSEA. V was pared by 5 bases and J by 6 bases, with 14 bases between. The CDR3: CSVQFREGQPQHF. CDR3 DNA sequence: TGCAGCGTTCAGTTCAGGGAGGGTCAGCCCCAGCATTTT. Filled out from reference TRBV29-1 and TRBJ1-5, the complete variable domain reads SAVISQKPSRDICQRGTSLTIQCQVDSQVTMMFWYRQQPGQSLTLIATANQGSEATYESGFVIDKFPISRPNLTFSTLTVSNMSPEDSSIYLCSVQFREGQPQHFGDGTRLSIL.

The chain recombines TRBV7-6 with TRBJ2-6; weak D call: TRBD2 (6 bases). Germline CDR1 reads SGHVS; CDR2 reads FNYEAQ. Trimming removed 5 bases at V and 1 base at J, with 15 bases between. The CDR3 totals 17 residues. The CDR3 reads CASSPRTRESGANVLTF. CDR3 nucleotide sequence: TGTGCCAGCAGCCCCAGGACCCGGGAGTCTGGGGCCAACGTCCTGACTTTC.

The chain links TRBV5-6 to TRBJ1-1; the D is unclear. V lost 2 bases, J lost 1 base, and 6 bases lay in between. The CDR3 consists of 13 residues. The germline gives CDR1 SGHDT, CDR2 YYEEEE. Here the CDR3 reads CASSFGENTEAFF. Written as DNA, the CDR3 is TGTGCCAGCAGCTTCGGAGAGAACACTGAAGCTTTCTTT. Supplemented by reference TRBV5-6 and TRBJ1-1, the full variable domain reads DAGVTQSPTHLIKTRGQQVTLRCSPKSGHDTVSWYQQALGQGPQFIFQYYEEEERQRGNFPDRFSGHQFPNYSSELNVNALLLGDSALYLCASSFGENTEAFFGQGTRLTVV.

The rearrangement links TRBV5-4 to TRBJ1-6; perhaps TRBD1 as D (5 bases). Germline V gene data show CDR1 as SGHNT and CDR2 as YYREEE (reference sequence). V dropped 3 bases and J dropped 0 bases, with 22 bases sitting between them. This CDR3 is built from 20 residues. The CDR3 here is CASSWVETDRLSSYNSPLHF. CDR3 in DNA: TGTGCCAGCAGCTGGGTGGAGACAGATAGGCTGAGCTCCTATAATTCACCCCTCCACTTT. Filled out from reference TRBV5-4 and TRBJ1-6, the complete variable domain reads ETGVTQSPTHLIKTRGQQVTLRCSSQSGHNTVSWYQQALGQGPQFIFQYYREEENGRGNFPPRFSGLQFPNYSSELNVNALELDDSALYLCASSWVETDRLSSYNSPLHFGNGTRLTVT.

J is TRBJ1-6 and V is TRBV19, with D hard to call. V was clipped by 7 bases and J by 6 bases, with 16 bases between them. Looked up from germline, CDR1 is LNHDA and CDR2 is SQIVND (reference sequence). CDR3 length: 15 amino acids. Written as DNA, the CDR3 is TGTGCCAGTACCATTCAAGACTTCAGTAATTCACCCCTCCACTTT. Translation: CASTIQDFSNSPLHF.

The V gene is TRBV18, the J gene TRBJ1-1; 11 bases align to TRBD1. Germline CDR1 and CDR2: KGHSH and LQKENI. This CDR3 comprises 14 residues. Losses at the gene ends were 5 bases for V and 4 bases for J; bases not matched to a gene: 3. The CDR3 loop reads CASSGDRGSTEAFF. The CDR3 DNA follows: TGTGCCAGCTCAGGGGACAGGGGGAGCACTGAAGCTTTCTTT.

The CDR3 reads CASSLAKNRGIRSYEQYF. The CDR3 DNA reads as TGTGCCAGCAGCTTGGCCAAGAATCGAGGGATCCGCTCCTACGAGCAGTACTTC. V gene TRBV5-6 combines with J gene TRBJ2-7, with a possible D match to TRBD2 (5 bases). Looked up from germline, CDR1 is SGHDT and CDR2 is YYEEEE. This CDR3 spans 18 amino acids. Trimming took 0 bases from V and 0 from J, leaving 19 bases between them.

The chain carries TRBV7-9 and TRBJ1-1, with a possible D match to TRBD1 (6 bases). Trimming removed 4 bases at V and 6 bases at J, with 15 bases between. This CDR3 spans 14 amino acids. The germline gives CDR1 SEHNR, CDR2 FQNEAQ (reference sequence). DNA of the CDR3: TGTGCCAGCAGCTCCCCCGGCAGGGGAGCTGAAGCTTTCTTT. Its protein product is CASSSPGRGAEAFF.

The rearrangement uses TRBV12-5 and TRBJ2-3; TRBD1 aligns across 10 bases. Germline V gives CDR1 LGHNT, CDR2 FRNRAP. V shed 6 bases, J shed 4 bases, and the junction held 7 bases outside the gene matches. This CDR3 is built from 15 residues. The CDR3 loop is CASGRGQGTPDTQYF. In DNA, the CDR3 is TGTGCTAGTGGCCGGGGACAGGGGACCCCAGATACGCAGTATTTT.

The chain links TRBV6-1 to TRBJ2-3, with 11 bases matching TRBD2. Trimming removed 0 bases from V and 0 bases from J; junction bases left unmatched: 5. The germline CDR1 and CDR2 sequences are MNHNS and SASEGT. The CDR3 loop spans 18 amino acids. The CDR3 DNA follows: TGTGCCAGCAGTGAAGCGCTAGCGGGAGGTGCTAGCACAGATACGCAGTATTTT. It translates to CASSEALAGGASTDTQYF.

The chain combines TRBV25-1 with TRBJ2-5; 10 nucleotides match TRBD2. The CDR3 extends over 16 amino acids. Germline CDR1 reads MGHDK; CDR2 reads SYGVNS. Trimming took 6 bases from V and 5 from J; bases not matched to a gene: 12. As DNA, the CDR3 is TGTGCCAGCAGCGCCGGAGCGGGAGGGCCGGGGGAGACCCAGTACTTC. Protein sequence: CASSAGAGGPGETQYF.